A single sample gave rise to the 26 T cell receptor beta chains below, sequenced in a study of cytotoxic CD8 clonotypes in ibrutinib-treated CLL. Sequenced by immunoSEQ multiplex PCR; TCRdb stores in-frame clones only, minus some. There are 200,000 to 250,000 clones in the sample; roughly 73% occur only once, and more than 9.5% lies in the top ten. The specimen was PBMCs, collected after 12 months of ibrutinib treatment. These receptors were taken from a human donor with chronic lymphocytic leukemia.

The V call is TRBV2, the J call TRBJ2-3, with 9 bases lining up with TRBD2. CDR1 and CDR2 from the germline V gene are SNHLY and FYNNEI. The CDR3 extends over 16 amino acids. With 7 bases clipped from V and 6 bases from J, the junction kept 14 bases outside the gene matches. The CDR3 bases are TGTGCCAGCACCCCGAGTAGTGCGGGGGGGCCCGATACGCAGTATTTT. Its protein is CASTPSSAGGPDTQYF.

This clone occurred a few times. The chain is built from TRBV4-2 and TRBJ2-5; 7 bases map to TRBD1. With V trimmed by 0 bases and J by 7 bases, 5 bases remained unmatched. In germline, CDR1 is LGHNA, CDR2 YNFKEQ. This CDR3 has 14 residues. The CDR3 DNA follows: TGTGCCAGCAGCCAAGACCGACAGGGATTGACCCAGTACTTC. This translates into CASSQDRQGLTQYF.

This chain links TRBV18 with TRBJ2-2; TRBD2 might be the D (5 bases). The CDR3 is 13 amino acids. Germline assignment: CDR1 KGHSH and CDR2 LQKENI. V was pared by 2 bases and J by 8 bases, with 9 bases between. The CDR3 region has the DNA TGTGCCAGCTCACCAAGAAGCGGTGGGGAGCTGTTTTTT. Protein product: CASSPRSGGELFF. Combining the CDR3 with reference TRBV18 and TRBJ2-2 gives the whole variable domain NAGVMQNPRHLVRRRGQEARLRCSPMKGHSHVYWYRQLPEEGLKFMVYLQKENIIDESGMPKERFSAEFPKEGPSILRIQQVVRGDSAAYFCASSPRSGGELFFGEGSRLTVL.

This chain connects TRBV7-8 to TRBJ2-7; the match to TRBD2 covers 10 bases. With V trimmed by 5 bases and J by 4 bases, 11 bases remained unmatched. This CDR3 has 16 amino acids. Germline loops: CDR1 SGHVS, CDR2 FQNEAQ. CDR3 in DNA: TGTGCCAGCAGCCCCTTAGGGCTAGCGGGGGAATACGAGCAGTACTTC. Translating gives CASSPLGLAGEYEQYF.

The chain is built from TRBV19 and TRBJ1-5, with D possibly TRBD1 on 6 matching bases. The CDR3 extends over 15 amino acids. The V and J ends lost 1 base and 6 bases respectively, with 13 bases between them. CDR1 and CDR2 from the germline V gene are LNHDA and SQIVND (reference sequence). The CDR3 protein is CASSIVLRGGQPQHF. The DNA for the CDR3 is TGTGCCAGTAGTATAGTCCTCAGGGGTGGTCAGCCCCAGCATTTT.

V is TRBV11-2 and J is TRBJ1-1, with unresolved D. Germline loops: CDR1 SGHAT, CDR2 FQNNGV. This CDR3 is built from 13 residues. Trimming took 6 bases from V and 0 from J, leaving 8 bases between them. CDR3 coding DNA: TGTGCCAGCAGTCCTCACGTGAACACTGAAGCTTTCTTT. This translates into CASSPHVNTEAFF.

The chain uses TRBV7-2 and TRBJ2-4; maybe TRBD1 (6 bases). V was cut by 3 bases and J by 8 bases, with 11 bases left in between. From germline, CDR1 is SGHTA and CDR2 FQGNSA. CDR3 size: 13 residues. The CDR3 DNA sequence: TGTGCCAGCAGCTTGACAGGAAAGGACATTCAGTACTTC. Protein sequence: CASSLTGKDIQYF.

The V call is TRBV25-1, the J call TRBJ1-1; D is unclear. Germline lookup yields CDR1 MGHDK and CDR2 SYGVNS. V gave up 8 bases and J gave up 1 base, with 8 bases separating them. This CDR3 is 12 amino acids long. The CDR3 nucleotides are TGTGCCAGCCGCGGTCCGAACACTGAAGCTTTCTTT. This translates into CASRGPNTEAFF.

This chain connects TRBV4-1 to TRBJ2-2; D is possibly TRBD2 (5 bases). Trimming removed 8 bases at V and 7 bases at J, with 23 bases between. Germline CDR1 MGHRA, CDR2 YSYEKL. CDR3 length: 16 residues. The CDR3 sequence is CASPQPLIAPRGELFF. The CDR3 bases are TGCGCCAGCCCCCAACCGCTTATAGCGCCCCGCGGGGAGCTGTTTTTT.

In this sample, this clone turned up a few times. The rearrangement joins TRBV7-9 to TRBJ2-7; a possible D gene is TRBD2 (6 bases). Germline V gene data show CDR1 as SEHNR and CDR2 as FQNEAQ (reference sequence). V lost 4 bases, J lost 0 bases, and 22 bases lay in between. The CDR3 runs 18 residues. The CDR3 nucleotides read TGTGCCAGCAGCTCACGACTAGGTGGGAGTAGGGGCTCCTACGAGCAGTACTTC. This translates into CASSSRLGGSRGSYEQYF.

The chain employs TRBV19 and TRBJ1-2, with D maybe TRBD1 (5 bases). CDR3 length: 12 residues. Germline CDR1 LNHDA, CDR2 SQIVND (reference sequence). V was clipped by 9 bases and J by 7 bases, with 15 bases between them. CDR3 nucleotide sequence: TGTGCCAGCCCGGGACCGGGGATTGGCTACACCTTC. It encodes CASPGPGIGYTF.

CDR3: CASSPRTGVYYGYTF. The CDR3 bases are TGTGCCAGCAGCCCCCGGACAGGGGTTTACTATGGCTACACCTTC. The chain carries TRBV7-9 and TRBJ1-2, with TRBD1 matching over 9 bases. CDR3 length: 15 amino acids. The J segment lost 3 bases and the V segment lost 5 bases, leaving 7 bases of the junction unmatched. CDR1 and CDR2 from the germline V gene are SEHNR and FQNEAQ (reference sequence).

The chain couples TRBV4-1 to TRBJ2-2; 7 positions agree with TRBD1. V gave up 2 bases and J gave up 3 bases; unmatched junction bases: 3. Germline assignment: CDR1 MGHRA and CDR2 YSYEKL. The CDR3 sequence is 15 residues long. The CDR3 protein is CASSQPDRYTGELFF. The CDR3 DNA is TGCGCCAGCAGCCAACCGGACAGGTACACCGGGGAGCTGTTTTTT.

The V and J genes are TRBV6-5 and TRBJ1-4; D is uncertain. V was trimmed by 6 bases and J by 7 bases, leaving 12 bases between them. The germline CDR1 and CDR2 sequences are MNHEY and SVGAGI. The CDR3 extends over 13 amino acids. Here the CDR3 reads CASSLVSAEKLFF. DNA for the CDR3: TGTGCCAGCAGCTTAGTTTCGGCTGAAAAACTGTTTTTT.

This chain links TRBV9 with TRBJ1-3; 10 nucleotides align to TRBD1. V gave up 0 bases and J gave up 4 bases; unmatched junction bases: 7. The CDR3 has 17 amino acids. Germline CDR1 and CDR2: SGDLS and YYNGEE. The CDR3 DNA reads as TGTGCCAGCAGCGTAGACGGGGACAGGGGAAACGGAAACACCATATATTTT. The encoded protein is CASSVDGDRGNGNTIYF.

The chain couples TRBV7-6 to TRBJ2-7, with D tentatively TRBD1 (5 bases). The CDR3 has 14 amino acids. CDR1 SGHVS and CDR2 FNYEAQ come from the germline V gene. V was pared by 2 bases and J by 5 bases, with 13 bases between. CDR3 DNA sequence: TGTGCCAGCAGCTTAATATCAGGGTTGGACGAGCAGTACTTC. As protein: CASSLISGLDEQYF.

DNA of the CDR3: TGTGCCAGCAGCCAAGATCTTAAAGGGGGCGAGCAGTACTTC. Translating it yields CASSQDLKGGEQYF. The chain carries TRBV14 and TRBJ2-7; a possible D gene is TRBD1 (6 bases). The CDR3 loop spans 14 amino acids. Per the germline V gene, CDR1 is SGHDN and CDR2 is FVKESK. V lost 0 bases, J lost 6 bases, and 12 bases lay in between.

This CDR3 reads CASSPRVAAYNEQFF. CDR3 nucleotides: TGTGCCAGCAGTCCCCGGGTAGCGGCATACAATGAGCAGTTCTTC. The V and J genes are TRBV9 and TRBJ2-1; TRBD2 is a possible D gene (6 bases). Germline assignment: CDR1 SGDLS and CDR2 YYNGEE. The CDR3 loop spans 15 amino acids. V lost 5 bases to trimming and J lost 4 bases, with 16 bases between them. The full variable domain, in which reference TRBV9 and TRBJ2-1 provide the parts outside the CDR3, is DSGVTQTPKHLITATGQRVTLRCSPRSGDLSVYWYQQSLDQGLQFLIQYYNGEERAKGNILERFSAQQFPDLHSELNLSSLELGDSALYFCASSPRVAAYNEQFFGPGTRLTVL.

This clone was counted once. V is TRBV18 and J is TRBJ2-7; D is undetermined. CDR3 size: 12 residues. Germline V gene sequence: CDR1 KGHSH, CDR2 LQKENI. V lost 5 bases to trimming and J lost 1 base, with 6 bases between them. The CDR3 loop is CASSGISYEQYF. The CDR3 nucleotides read TGTGCCAGCTCAGGAATATCCTACGAGCAGTACTTC. Complete variable domain (other parts from reference TRBV18 and TRBJ2-7): NAGVMQNPRHLVRRRGQEARLRCSPMKGHSHVYWYRQLPEEGLKFMVYLQKENIIDESGMPKERFSAEFPKEGPSILRIQQVVRGDSAAYFCASSGISYEQYFGPGTRLTVT.

J is TRBJ2-7 and V is TRBV10-2, with 7 nucleotides matching TRBD2. The CDR3 extends over 14 amino acids. Germline V gives CDR1 WSHSY, CDR2 SAAADI. The junction had 9 bases not matched to a gene; V was cut back by 10 bases and J by 0 bases. The CDR3 nucleotides read TGCGCCACCACTCCAAGCGGGACCTCCTACGAGCAGTACTTC. Translating it yields CATTPSGTSYEQYF.

V is TRBV5-1 and J is TRBJ2-4; TRBD1 aligns across 9 bases. Per germline, CDR1 SGHRS and CDR2 YFSETQ. V gave up 0 bases and J gave up 1 base; unmatched junction bases: 5. The CDR3 totals 17 residues. Here the CDR3 reads CASSLGTGALAKNIQYF. Written as DNA, the CDR3 is TGCGCCAGCAGCTTGGGGACAGGGGCTCTGGCCAAAAACATTCAGTACTTC. Combining the CDR3 with reference TRBV5-1 and TRBJ2-4 gives the whole variable domain KAGVTQTPRYLIKTRGQQVTLSCSPISGHRSVSWYQQTPGQGLQFLFEYFSETQRNKGNFPGRFSGRQFSNSRSEMNVSTLELGDSALYLCASSLGTGALAKNIQYFGAGTRLSVL.

V usage is TRBV2 and J usage is TRBJ2-7, with D perhaps TRBD2 (5 bases). Germline V gene sequence: CDR1 SNHLY, CDR2 FYNNEI. V lost 3 bases, J lost 7 bases, and 22 bases lay in between. The CDR3 length is 16 residues. The CDR3 reads CASSEGGSGGLGEQYF. The DNA for the CDR3 is TGTGCCAGCAGTGAGGGTGGGAGCGGCGGACTGGGGGAGCAGTACTTC.

In this sample, this clone turned up a few times. This rearrangement joins TRBV6-5 to TRBJ1-5, with D tentatively TRBD1 (5 bases). V dropped 0 bases and J dropped 3 bases, with 9 bases sitting between them. The CDR3 is 15 amino acids. Germline-derived CDR1 and CDR2 are MNHEY and SVGAGI. CDR3: CASSYSGVTNQPQHF. CDR3 DNA: TGTGCCAGCAGTTACTCGGGGGTTACCAATCAGCCCCAGCATTTT.

CDR3: CASSLSGIPDGDYGYTF. In DNA form, the CDR3 reads TGCGCCAGCAGTCTTTCGGGGATCCCGGACGGGGACTATGGCTACACCTTC. J is TRBJ1-2 and V is TRBV23-1; D gene unclear. TRBV23-1 is known as an ORF, though its function is uncertain. This CDR3 spans 17 amino acids. Between the trimmed V and J ends, which lost 4 bases and 3 bases, there was a span of 21 bases.

The table lists this clone with a few counts. The CDR3 loop reads CASSRGQVNTGELFF. CDR3 DNA: TGCGCCAGCAGCCGGGGACAGGTGAACACCGGGGAGCTGTTTTTT. The chain has TRBV5-1 and TRBJ2-2; TRBD1 agrees at 8 bases. The CDR3 contains 15 residues. After removal of 4 bases from V and 1 base from J, the junction contained 3 bases not matched to a gene. Germline V gene sequence: CDR1 SGHRS, CDR2 YFSETQ.

The rearrangement uses TRBV5-5 and TRBJ1-1, with 7 bases aligning to TRBD1. CDR3 length: 12 residues. After removal of 3 bases from V and 5 bases from J, the junction contained 1 base not matched to a gene. From germline, CDR1 is SGHKS and CDR2 YYEKEE (reference sequence). The CDR3 sequence: CASSSTGTEAFF. As DNA, the CDR3 is TGTGCCAGCAGCTCGACAGGGACTGAAGCTTTCTTT.